Listed below are T cell receptor beta chains from one sample, sequenced in a study of cytomegalovirus exposure and HLA in healthy donors. The repertoire was sequenced with immunoSEQ multiplex PCR; TCRdb's copy has only in-frame clones and lacks some. Of fewer than 120,000 clones detected, 85% to 90% appear once; the ten largest clones hold 1.4%. The sequencing input was PBMCs. These receptors were obtained from a woman under 40 in good health and CMV-seropositive. Both conserved end residues are part of each CDR3. Each record gives: clone size, D gene, V gene, J gene, CDR3 DNA, CDR3 protein. D genes are given only for firm matches. Clone size appears in some rows only: once, few, many, or a class for an expanded clone.

-,-,TRBV6-1,TRBJ2-5,TGTGCCAGCAGTGTCTCACTAGTATCCCAAGAGACCCAGTACTTC,CASSVSLVSQETQYF
-,-,TRBV11-2,TRBJ2-7,TGTGCCAGCAGTCTCGACCAGGGAACCTACGAGCAGTACTTC,CASSLDQGTYEQYF
-,TRBD2,TRBV4-1,TRBJ2-3,TGCGCCAGCAGCCAACTTGCGTGGATAGCGGGAGAGATTTTGAAGCAGTATTTT,CASSQLAWIAGEILKQYF
-,-,TRBV30,TRBJ1-1,TGTGCCTGGAATAGAGGGACATCAACTGAAGCTTTCTTT,CAWNRGTSTEAFF
once,-,TRBV30,TRBJ2-1,TGTGCCTGGAGTACGACTGGTTTCTCCTACAATGAGCAGTTCTTC,CAWSTTGFSYNEQFF
-,-,TRBV6-1,TRBJ1-6,TGTGCCAGCAGAATGAGCTCCTATAATTCACCCCTCCACTTT,CASRMSSYNSPLHF
-,TRBD1,TRBV4-2,TRBJ2-5,TGTGCCAGCAGCCATGAGGGGGCCGTCCAAGAGACCCAGTACTTC,CASSHEGAVQETQYF
-,TRBD1,TRBV19,TRBJ1-5,TGTGCCAGTAGTATAGTTGCAGGGGGAGGCAATCAGCCCCAGCATTTT,CASSIVAGGGNQPQHF
-,TRBD2,TRBV4-1,TRBJ2-1,TGCGCCAGCAGCCGCGGACTAGCGGGCGGAGAGCAGTTCTTC,CASSRGLAGGEQFF
-,-,TRBV5-4,TRBJ2-7,TGTGCCAGCAGCTTGGACAGGTCGGCCTACGAGCAGTACTTC,CASSLDRSAYEQYF
-,TRBD2,TRBV7-2,TRBJ2-7,TGTGCCAGCAGCCCGCAGCGGGAGTTAAACGAGCAGTACTTC,CASSPQRELNEQYF
-,TRBD1,TRBV7-6,TRBJ2-3,TGTGCCAGCAGCCAAGGGACAGACCCTCTAGGGAATACGCAGTATTTT,CASSQGTDPLGNTQYF
-,TRBD2,TRBV7-2,TRBJ2-2,TGTGCCAGCAGCCTAGAGATAGGACTAGCCGCGAACACCGGGGAGCTGTTTTTT,CASSLEIGLAANTGELFF
-,-,TRBV4-1,TRBJ2-1,TGCGCCAGCAGCCAACGACAGTTAGGGGGTAGCTCCTACAATGAGCAGTTCTTC,CASSQRQLGGSSYNEQFF
once,-,TRBV11-3,TRBJ1-2,TGTGCCAGCAGCTTAGAGATCCTGACGACGGGTAACTATGGCTACACCTTC,CASSLEILTTGNYGYTF
-,TRBD2,TRBV7-6,TRBJ2-2,TGTGCCAGCAGCTTAGAGCCACCTAGCGGGGGGGCCGTTACCGGGGAGCTGTTTTTT,CASSLEPPSGGAVTGELFF
-,TRBD2,TRBV7-2,TRBJ2-3,TGTGCCAGCAGCTTCGGACTAGCGGGTTACAGTAGGAAGTATTTT,CASSFGLAGYSRKYF
-,-,TRBV4-1,TRBJ1-5,TGCGCCAGCAGCCAAAGCGGACTGAGGGCCAGCAATCAGCCCCAGCATTTT,CASSQSGLRASNQPQHF